A selection of T cell receptor beta chains follows, all from one sample in a study of a mutant IDH1 vaccine in newly diagnosed glioma. The antigens for these receptors are not known. The assay was immunoSEQ multiplex PCR, and TCRdb's table has in-frame clones only and misses some. The sample consists of 45,000 to 65,000 clones, less than 70% of them appearing once. Sequences were derived from peripheral blood mononuclear cells (PBMCs), sampled from a glioma patient whose treatment included an IDH1 peptide vaccine. The receptors here all came from a middle-aged man with glioma. Some clones in this sample may be carry-over from other donors' samples. Each CDR3 is given with its conserved first and last residue. A D gene is named only where the DNA matches it firmly. Only part of the rows carry a size: once, few, many, or a class if the clone is expanded.

d_gene: TRBD1; j_gene: TRBJ2-7; v_gene: TRBV7-9; abundance: -; CDR3aa: CASSGTGGGEQYF; CDR3nt: TGTGCCAGCAGCGGGACAGGGGGCGGAGAGCAGTACTTC
d_gene: -; j_gene: TRBJ2-2; v_gene: TRBV19; abundance: -; CDR3aa: CASQSRGAGELFF; CDR3nt: TGTGCCAGCCAATCAAGGGGGGCCGGGGAGCTGTTTTTT
d_gene: -; j_gene: TRBJ1-2; v_gene: TRBV5-1; abundance: -; CDR3aa: CASRRADSASNYGYTF; CDR3nt: TGCGCCAGCAGAAGGGCGGACAGTGCCTCTAACTATGGCTACACCTTC
d_gene: -; j_gene: TRBJ1-2; v_gene: TRBV2; abundance: -; CDR3aa: CASNGGGSYGYTF; CDR3nt: TGTGCCAGCAACGGAGGTGGAAGCTATGGCTACACCTTC
d_gene: -; j_gene: TRBJ2-3; v_gene: TRBV4-1; abundance: -; CDR3aa: CASSHPAARTDTQYF; CDR3nt: TGCGCCAGCAGCCACCCGGCGGCCCGCACAGATACGCAGTATTTT
d_gene: TRBD1; j_gene: TRBJ1-2; v_gene: TRBV5-4; abundance: -; CDR3aa: CASSWDRGVVYGYTF; CDR3nt: TGTGCCAGCAGCTGGGACAGGGGGGTGGTCTATGGCTACACCTTC
d_gene: -; j_gene: TRBJ1-2; v_gene: TRBV7-9; abundance: -; CDR3aa: CASSSREDDGYTF; CDR3nt: TGTGCCAGCAGCTCAAGAGAAGATGATGGCTACACCTTC
d_gene: TRBD1; j_gene: TRBJ1-4; v_gene: TRBV7-6; abundance: few; CDR3aa: CASSLGGQGARKLFF; CDR3nt: TGTGCCAGCAGCTTGGGCGGACAGGGGGCCCGAAAACTGTTTTTT
d_gene: -; j_gene: TRBJ2-7; v_gene: TRBV4-2; abundance: -; CDR3aa: CASSQDLTSYEQYF; CDR3nt: TGTGCCAGCAGCCAAGACTTGACCTCTTACGAGCAGTACTTC
d_gene: -; j_gene: TRBJ1-2; v_gene: TRBV5-1; abundance: -; CDR3aa: CASSLGLYGYTF; CDR3nt: TGCGCCAGCAGCTTGGGACTCTATGGCTACACCTTC
d_gene: -; j_gene: TRBJ1-6; v_gene: TRBV5-6; abundance: -; CDR3aa: CASSLASDIYYSPLHF; CDR3nt: TGTGCCAGCAGCTTGGCGTCCGACATTTACTATTCACCCCTCCACTTT
d_gene: -; j_gene: TRBJ1-3; v_gene: TRBV5-1; abundance: -; CDR3aa: CASSLDRGQAGGNTIYF; CDR3nt: TGCGCCAGCAGCTTGGATCGGGGTCAAGCGGGCGGAAACACCATATATTTT
d_gene: -; j_gene: TRBJ1-4; v_gene: TRBV30; abundance: few; CDR3aa: CAWRERIFGEKLFF; CDR3nt: TGTGCCTGGAGAGAACGGATATTCGGGGAAAAACTGTTTTTT
d_gene: -; j_gene: TRBJ1-6; v_gene: TRBV5-6; abundance: -; CDR3aa: CASSLRGSYNSPLHF; CDR3nt: TGTGCCAGCAGCTTGAGGGGCTCCTATAATTCACCCCTCCACTTT
d_gene: -; j_gene: TRBJ1-2; v_gene: TRBV2; abundance: -; CDR3aa: CASSVSDGGFYGYTF; CDR3nt: TGTGCCAGCAGTGTGTCGGACGGGGGATTTTATGGCTACACCTTC
d_gene: -; j_gene: TRBJ1-2; v_gene: TRBV29-1; abundance: -; CDR3aa: CSVDGGILGYTF; CDR3nt: TGCAGCGTTGATGGCGGGATTTTGGGCTACACCTTC
d_gene: TRBD1; j_gene: TRBJ1-2; v_gene: TRBV6-1; abundance: -; CDR3aa: CASSGTGVGGYTF; CDR3nt: TGTGCCAGCAGTGGGACAGGGGTGGGGGGCTACACCTTC
d_gene: -; j_gene: TRBJ1-5; v_gene: TRBV18; abundance: -; CDR3aa: CASSPTEDSPEQPQHF; CDR3nt: TGTGCCAGCTCACCAACCGAGGACAGCCCCGAGCAGCCCCAGCATTTT
d_gene: -; j_gene: TRBJ1-6; v_gene: TRBV2; abundance: few; CDR3aa: CASRASSYNSPLHF; CDR3nt: TGTGCCAGCAGGGCGAGCTCCTATAATTCACCCCTCCACTTT
d_gene: -; j_gene: TRBJ2-3; v_gene: TRBV5-1; abundance: -; CDR3aa: CASAQSVGDTQYF; CDR3nt: TGCGCCAGCGCCCAATCGGTTGGAGATACGCAGTATTTT
d_gene: TRBD2; j_gene: TRBJ2-7; v_gene: TRBV5-4; abundance: -; CDR3aa: CASSLGNSGGIEQYF; CDR3nt: TGTGCCAGCAGCTTGGGGAATAGCGGGGGGATCGAGCAGTACTTC
d_gene: -; j_gene: TRBJ2-4; v_gene: TRBV4-1; abundance: few; CDR3aa: CASSHQVVTSKAKNIQYF; CDR3nt: TGCGCCAGCAGCCACCAAGTGGTCACATCGAAGGCCAAAAACATTCAGTACTTC
d_gene: -; j_gene: TRBJ1-1; v_gene: TRBV7-9; abundance: -; CDR3aa: CASDPGGGTEAFF; CDR3nt: TGTGCCAGCGACCCGGGAGGAGGGACTGAAGCTTTCTTT
d_gene: TRBD1; j_gene: TRBJ2-1; v_gene: TRBV2; abundance: few; CDR3aa: CASGRTGLYNEQFF; CDR3nt: TGTGCCAGCGGAAGGACAGGGCTCTACAATGAGCAGTTCTTC
d_gene: TRBD1; j_gene: TRBJ2-7; v_gene: TRBV23-1; abundance: -; CDR3aa: CASARQGSYEQYF; CDR3nt: TGCGCCAGCGCAAGACAGGGCTCCTACGAGCAGTACTTC
d_gene: -; j_gene: TRBJ1-6; v_gene: TRBV10-3; abundance: -; CDR3aa: CAIRSGGSDNSPLHF; CDR3nt: TGTGCCATCAGAAGCGGGGGAAGCGACAATTCACCCCTCCACTTT
d_gene: -; j_gene: TRBJ1-3; v_gene: TRBV9; abundance: -; CDR3aa: CASSVGGGSGNTIYF; CDR3nt: TGTGCCAGCAGCGTAGGGGGAGGGTCTGGAAACACCATATATTTT
d_gene: TRBD2; j_gene: TRBJ2-7; v_gene: TRBV2; abundance: -; CDR3aa: CASRGTSGETRQYF; CDR3nt: TGTGCCAGCAGGGGGACTAGCGGGGAGACGAGGCAGTACTTC
d_gene: -; j_gene: TRBJ1-2; v_gene: TRBV10-2; abundance: few; CDR3aa: CASSTSGGIYGYTF; CDR3nt: TGCGCCAGCAGTACTTCCGGGGGGATCTATGGCTACACCTTC
d_gene: TRBD1; j_gene: TRBJ2-7; v_gene: TRBV7-8; abundance: -; CDR3aa: CASSFNRGLVYEQYF; CDR3nt: TGTGCCAGCAGCTTTAACAGGGGGCTCGTCTACGAGCAGTACTTC
d_gene: TRBD1; j_gene: TRBJ2-1; v_gene: TRBV4-2; abundance: -; CDR3aa: CASSPRQGFIDEQFF; CDR3nt: TGTGCCAGCAGCCCACGACAGGGTTTCATCGATGAGCAGTTCTTC
d_gene: -; j_gene: TRBJ2-2; v_gene: TRBV2; abundance: -; CDR3aa: CASSSQMVELFF; CDR3nt: TGTGCCAGCAGTTCCCAGATGGTGGAGCTGTTTTTT
d_gene: TRBD2; j_gene: TRBJ2-5; v_gene: TRBV29-1; abundance: -; CDR3aa: CSTDRGGGAWETQYF; CDR3nt: TGCAGCACCGACCGGGGCGGGGGGGCATGGGAGACCCAGTACTTC
d_gene: TRBD1; j_gene: TRBJ1-4; v_gene: TRBV29-1; abundance: -; CDR3aa: CSVAPQGSQNEKLFF; CDR3nt: TGCAGCGTTGCCCCACAGGGGTCCCAAAATGAAAAACTGTTTTTT
d_gene: -; j_gene: TRBJ2-7; v_gene: TRBV14; abundance: -; CDR3aa: CASSPWTNREQYF; CDR3nt: TGTGCCAGCAGCCCCTGGACAAACCGTGAGCAGTACTTC
d_gene: -; j_gene: TRBJ1-6; v_gene: TRBV5-6; abundance: -; CDR3aa: CASSLDYSPLHF; CDR3nt: TGTGCCAGCAGCTTGGATTATTCACCCCTCCACTTT
d_gene: -; j_gene: TRBJ1-2; v_gene: TRBV5-6; abundance: -; CDR3aa: CASSLVWRPVYGYTF; CDR3nt: TGTGCCAGCAGCTTGGTATGGCGGCCCGTTTATGGCTACACCTTC
d_gene: -; j_gene: TRBJ1-6; v_gene: TRBV5-4; abundance: -; CDR3aa: CASSLSSGGENSPLHF; CDR3nt: TGTGCCAGCAGCCTTTCCTCAGGAGGGGAGAATTCACCCCTCCACTTT
d_gene: -; j_gene: TRBJ2-2; v_gene: TRBV7-9; abundance: -; CDR3aa: CASSETALAGELFF; CDR3nt: TGTGCCAGCAGCGAGACAGCATTGGCCGGGGAGCTGTTTTTT
d_gene: -; j_gene: TRBJ2-5; v_gene: TRBV5-1; abundance: -; CDR3aa: CASSLRGQLQETQYF; CDR3nt: TGCGCCAGCAGCCTGAGGGGACAACTTCAAGAGACCCAGTACTTC
d_gene: TRBD2; j_gene: TRBJ2-3; v_gene: TRBV6-4; abundance: -; CDR3aa: CASSDSFSQRGAADTQYF; CDR3nt: TGTGCCAGCAGTGACTCGTTCAGTCAGCGGGGGGCGGCAGATACGCAGTATTTT
d_gene: TRBD1; j_gene: TRBJ2-7; v_gene: TRBV2; abundance: -; CDR3aa: CASRTGAVGEQYF; CDR3nt: TGTGCCAGCAGGACAGGGGCGGTGGGAGAGCAGTACTTC
d_gene: TRBD2; j_gene: TRBJ2-7; v_gene: TRBV6-5; abundance: -; CDR3aa: CASSYSAGGSSYEQYF; CDR3nt: TGTGCCAGCAGTTACTCGGCGGGCGGGAGCTCCTACGAGCAGTACTTC
d_gene: -; j_gene: TRBJ1-2; v_gene: TRBV30; abundance: -; CDR3aa: CAWSATGNYGYTF; CDR3nt: TGTGCCTGGAGTGCCACAGGGAACTATGGCTACACCTTC
d_gene: TRBD2; j_gene: TRBJ2-4; v_gene: TRBV4-1; abundance: once; CDR3aa: CASSQDGGWEGGLQYF; CDR3nt: TGCGCCAGCAGCCAAGACGGGGGGTGGGAGGGAGGTCTCCAGTACTTC
d_gene: -; j_gene: TRBJ2-2; v_gene: TRBV18; abundance: few; CDR3aa: CASSGQESTGELFF; CDR3nt: TGTGCCAGCTCAGGGCAGGAGTCCACCGGGGAGCTGTTTTTT
d_gene: -; j_gene: TRBJ2-7; v_gene: TRBV9; abundance: -; CDR3aa: CASSVSRGNSYEQYF; CDR3nt: TGTGCCAGCAGCGTATCGAGGGGGAACTCCTACGAGCAGTACTTC
d_gene: -; j_gene: TRBJ1-4; v_gene: TRBV25-1; abundance: -; CDR3aa: CASSEYVGEKLFF; CDR3nt: TGTGCCAGCAGTGAATATGTGGGAGAAAAACTGTTTTTT
d_gene: -; j_gene: TRBJ1-1; v_gene: TRBV30; abundance: -; CDR3aa: CAWSGYTEAFF; CDR3nt: TGTGCCTGGAGTGGATACACTGAAGCTTTCTTT